This T cell receptor beta chain was profiled in a study of blood T cell repertoires in COVID-19. This CDR3 contains 13 residues. With 8 bases clipped from V and 4 bases from J, the junction kept 3 bases outside the gene matches. Germline loops: CDR1 ENHRY, CDR2 SYGVKD. Profiled with immunoSEQ multiplex PCR; TCRdb holds only in-frame clones, not every one. This table holds about 210,000 clones, around 86% found once. This sequence originates from a woman in her 40s in a cohort exposed to, infected with or recovered from COVID-19 (not recorded which). Sequenced material: PBMCs or T cells enriched from blood (not recorded which). The V gene is TRBV10-3, the J gene TRBJ1-3; TRBD1 aligns across 9 bases. CDR3 sequence: CAIGTGLGNTIYF. The CDR3 DNA sequence: TGTGCCATCGGGACAGGGCTAGGAAACACCATATATTTT.